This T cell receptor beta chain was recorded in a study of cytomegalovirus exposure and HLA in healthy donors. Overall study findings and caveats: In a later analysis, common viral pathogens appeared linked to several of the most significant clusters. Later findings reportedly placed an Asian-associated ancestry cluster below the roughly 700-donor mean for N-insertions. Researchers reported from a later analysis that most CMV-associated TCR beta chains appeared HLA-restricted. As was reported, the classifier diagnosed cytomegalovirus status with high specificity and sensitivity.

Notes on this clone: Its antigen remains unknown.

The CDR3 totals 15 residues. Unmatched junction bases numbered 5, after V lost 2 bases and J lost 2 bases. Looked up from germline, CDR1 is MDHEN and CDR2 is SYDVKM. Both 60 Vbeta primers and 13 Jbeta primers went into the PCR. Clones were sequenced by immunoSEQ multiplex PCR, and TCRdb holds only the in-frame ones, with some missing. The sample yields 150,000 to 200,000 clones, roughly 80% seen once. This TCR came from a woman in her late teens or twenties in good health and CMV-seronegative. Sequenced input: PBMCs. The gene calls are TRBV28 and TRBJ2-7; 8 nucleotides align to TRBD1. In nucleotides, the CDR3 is TGTGCCAGCAGTTTAACAGGGGGGTTAACCTACGAGCAGTACTTC. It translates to CASSLTGGLTYEQYF.